This paragraph reports one TCR beta chain. The target antigen is unknown. TRB was amplified from 250 ng of peripheral blood genomic DNA per sample. This entry is derived from a study of T cell clusters in autoimmune cytopenias. The CDR3 runs to 16 residues. In germline, CDR1 is PRHDT, CDR2 FYEKMQ (reference sequence). Multiplex touch-down PCR amplified TRB using TRB-A and TRB-B pools in one tube. From its re-call of the multiplex PCR reads, TCRdb lists each CDR3 protein once, without DNA. This sample carries about 2,800 distinct CDR3 sequences, with about two fifths going to the ten biggest clones. Study-level findings and limits: Primary autoimmune cytopenia patients seemingly lacked the physiological T cell clusters found in healthy donors. TRB repertoire shifts in secondary cytopenia and chronic lymphocytic leukemia mostly reflected lymphoma, not autoimmunity.

The same data also contributed to another study, on T cell repertoires in aging, cancer and after chemotherapy. This second study says: The full dataset contained around 8.2 million TCR reads. No conclusions about immunological memory after chemotherapy can be drawn from the repertoire data.

Input material: peripheral blood. The V call is TRBV13, the J call TRBJ2-3; TCRdb proposes TRBD2, but this gene call is untestable without DNA. This receptor was identified in a human donor with an autoimmune cytopenia or autoimmune hepatitis (not recorded which). The CDR3: CASSWTSGGPTDTQYF.